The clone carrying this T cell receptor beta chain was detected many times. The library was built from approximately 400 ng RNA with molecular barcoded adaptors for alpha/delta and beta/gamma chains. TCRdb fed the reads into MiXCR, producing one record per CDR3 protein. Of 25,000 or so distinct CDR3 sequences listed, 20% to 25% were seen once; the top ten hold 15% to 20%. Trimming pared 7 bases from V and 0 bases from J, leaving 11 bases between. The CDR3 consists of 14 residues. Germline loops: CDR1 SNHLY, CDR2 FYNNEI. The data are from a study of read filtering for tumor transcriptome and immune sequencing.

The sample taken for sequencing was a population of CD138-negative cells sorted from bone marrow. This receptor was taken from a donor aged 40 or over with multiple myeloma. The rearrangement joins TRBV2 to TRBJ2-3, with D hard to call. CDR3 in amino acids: CASKLSPSTDTQYF. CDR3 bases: TGTGCCAGCAAACTGAGTCCGAGCACAGATACGCAGTATTTT.